These 10 T cell receptor beta chains originate from one sample sequenced in a study of control samples from healthy donors and cancer patients. Sequencing was performed with immunoSEQ multiplex PCR; in TCRdb, only in-frame clones are kept and a portion is missing. The sample includes about 74,000 clones, 88% seen only once; the top ten take 5% to 7%. The sample consisted of blood. The source of these receptors is a woman between 45 and 65 years old in good health.

The gene calls are TRBV2 and TRBJ2-3; D is possibly TRBD2 (6 bases). With 5 bases removed from V and 0 bases from J, the gap between germline ends came to 12 bases. Per germline, CDR1 SNHLY and CDR2 FYNNEI. CDR3 length: 15 amino acids. DNA of the CDR3: TGTGCCAGCAGTCCGCGGGGTTCTAGCACAGATACGCAGTATTTT. This sequence encodes CASSPRGSSTDTQYF.

In DNA form, the CDR3 reads TGTGCCAGCAGTTACTCCCTAGGCAGAGAGCAGTACTTC. Amino acid sequence: CASSYSLGREQYF. This rearrangement joins TRBV6-2 or TRBV6-3 to TRBJ2-7; no clear D. The germline V gene has CDR1 MNHEY and CDR2 SVGEGT. Trimming removed 0 bases from V and 7 bases from J, with 10 bases in between. The CDR3 covers 13 residues.

The V gene is TRBV28, the J gene TRBJ1-6; D remains unclear. Germline V lookup: CDR1 MDHEN, CDR2 SYDVKM. The V and J ends lost 3 bases and 6 bases respectively, with 0 bases between them. This CDR3 has 11 residues. The CDR3 bases are TGTGCCAGCAGTTTTAATTCACCCCTCCACTTT. It is translated as CASSFNSPLHF.

The CDR3 sequence: CASGFSGANVLTF. Written as DNA, the CDR3 is TGTGCCAGCGGGTTCTCTGGGGCCAACGTCCTGACTTTC. The chain has TRBV2 and TRBJ2-6; D not certain. The CDR3 loop spans 13 amino acids. The V gene's germline CDR1 is SNHLY and CDR2 FYNNEI. The V end was cut by 8 bases, the J end by 0 bases, with 5 bases between.

The rearrangement uses TRBV6-2 or TRBV6-3 and TRBJ2-5; D not certain. The germline V gene has CDR1 MNHEY and CDR2 SVGEGT. This CDR3 is 12 amino acids long. V lost 5 bases, J lost 0 bases, and 4 bases lay in between. CDR3: CASSAYQETQYF. The CDR3 bases are TGTGCCAGCAGTGCCTACCAAGAGACCCAGTACTTC.

J is TRBJ1-1 and V is TRBV4-2; D is unclear. CDR3 size: 16 residues. Germline assignment: CDR1 LGHNA and CDR2 YNFKEQ. Trimming cost V 0 bases and J 4 bases, with 15 bases left between them. CDR3 protein: CASSQESTRGGTEAFF. The CDR3 coding sequence is TGTGCCAGCAGCCAAGAAAGCACAAGAGGAGGCACTGAAGCTTTCTTT.

The chain uses TRBV5-6 and TRBJ2-1, with a weak D call TRBD2 (5 bases). Germline CDR1 SGHDT, CDR2 YYEEEE. CDR3 size: 15 residues. V lost 5 bases, J lost 9 bases, and 21 bases lay in between. The CDR3 DNA follows: TGTGCCAGCAGGGCACCTTCCTTTCTCGGAGGTGAGCAGTTCTTC. Protein product: CASRAPSFLGGEQFF.

The chain combines TRBV2 with TRBJ2-4; D not resolved. V was trimmed by 2 bases and J by 9 bases, leaving 14 bases between them. This CDR3 has 14 amino acids. Germline CDR1 SNHLY, CDR2 FYNNEI. CDR3 nucleotide sequence: TGTGCCAGCAGTGAAAGCAGCGAGTACAGCATTCAGTACTTC. Protein sequence: CASSESSEYSIQYF.

The V gene is TRBV5-4, the J gene TRBJ2-7, with D perhaps TRBD1 (5 bases). Germline lookup yields CDR1 SGHNT and CDR2 YYREEE (reference sequence). Trimming removed 4 bases at V and 4 bases at J, with 9 bases between. The CDR3 runs 12 residues. CDR3 sequence: CASSVTEYEQYF. In DNA form, the CDR3 reads TGTGCCAGCAGCGTGACAGAATACGAGCAGTACTTC.

CDR3 in amino acids: CASSSTATVEELFF. CDR3 nucleotides: TGCGCCAGCAGCTCTACTGCTACCGTGGAGGAACTGTTTTTT. This sequence joins TRBV5-1 and TRBJ1-4; unclear D gene. This CDR3 has 14 amino acids. Trimming removed 3 bases at V and 12 bases at J, with 18 bases between. CDR1 and CDR2 (germline): SGHRS, YFSETQ. The whole variable domain, filled in from reference TRBV5-1 and TRBJ1-4, reads KAGVTQTPRYLIKTRGQQVTLSCSPISGHRSVSWYQQTPGQGLQFLFEYFSETQRNKGNFPGRFSGRQFSNSRSEMNVSTLELGDSALYLCASSSTATVEELFFGSGTQLSVL.